A selection of T cell receptor beta chains follows, all from one sample in a study of multiple sclerosis patients with progressive multifocal leukoencephalopathy. Sequencing used immunoSEQ multiplex PCR; TCRdb keeps in-frame clones, though not all of them. The sample consists of fewer than 40,000 clones, more than 85% of them appearing once. The sample in question was PBMCs, obtained from a patient treated with natalizumab. All receptors derive from a human donor with progressive multifocal leukoencephalopathy. CDR3s include the opening cysteine and the closing phenylalanine or tryptophan. Fields, in order: CDR3 DNA, CDR3 protein, J gene, D gene, clone size, V gene. D genes are given only for firm matches. Size is stated for part of the rows, as once, few or many counts, or as a class when the clone is expanded.

CDR3nt: TGCGCCAGCAGCCTTAGCGGGAGGGTCCACAATGAGCAGTTCTTC
CDR3aa: CASSLSGRVHNEQFF
j_gene: TRBJ2-1
d_gene: TRBD2
abundance: .
v_gene: TRBV5-1

CDR3nt: TGTGCCAGTAGTATTGAAAAATCCAGGGGACGTAGCACAGATACGCAGTATTTT
CDR3aa: CASSIEKSRGRSTDTQYF
j_gene: TRBJ2-3
d_gene: .
abundance: .
v_gene: TRBV19

CDR3nt: TGTGCCAGCCTTTCCGGAGTGGGCGGCTACACCTTC
CDR3aa: CASLSGVGGYTF
j_gene: TRBJ1-2
d_gene: .
abundance: .
v_gene: TRBV5-8

CDR3nt: TGTGCCAGCAGCTCGCGGACTAGCGGGAGAGGCACAGATACGCAGTATTTT
CDR3aa: CASSSRTSGRGTDTQYF
j_gene: TRBJ2-3
d_gene: TRBD2
abundance: .
v_gene: TRBV7-3

CDR3nt: TGTGCCAGCAGGGTGCAGGGAGTGAATCAGCCCCAGCATTTT
CDR3aa: CASRVQGVNQPQHF
j_gene: TRBJ1-5
d_gene: .
abundance: .
v_gene: TRBV2

CDR3nt: TGTGCCAGCAGTTATGCTGGGGTATATGGCTACACCTTC
CDR3aa: CASSYAGVYGYTF
j_gene: TRBJ1-2
d_gene: .
abundance: .
v_gene: TRBV6-5

CDR3nt: TGTGCCACCAGCAGTGGACAGCCCACAGATACGCAGTATTTT
CDR3aa: CATSSGQPTDTQYF
j_gene: TRBJ2-3
d_gene: .
abundance: few
v_gene: TRBV15

CDR3nt: TGTGCCAGCAGGGGGACAGGATCCTACGAGCAGTACTTC
CDR3aa: CASRGTGSYEQYF
j_gene: TRBJ2-7
d_gene: TRBD1
abundance: few
v_gene: TRBV6-1

CDR3nt: TGTGCCAGCAGTTTCCAGGGGCGAACTCACGGTGGCTACACCTTC
CDR3aa: CASSFQGRTHGGYTF
j_gene: TRBJ1-2
d_gene: .
abundance: .
v_gene: TRBV27

CDR3nt: TGCGCCAGCAGCCAGCAGGGGACCGGGGCCAACGTCCTGACTTTC
CDR3aa: CASSQQGTGANVLTF
j_gene: TRBJ2-6
d_gene: .
abundance: .
v_gene: TRBV4-1

CDR3nt: TGTGCCACCAGCAGATTGAACAGGGAGTCTCAGCCCCAGCATTTT
CDR3aa: CATSRLNRESQPQHF
j_gene: TRBJ1-5
d_gene: .
abundance: .
v_gene: TRBV15

CDR3nt: TGTGCCAGCAGCTTAGAGGTGGGAGGGGAGCTGTTTTTT
CDR3aa: CASSLEVGGELFF
j_gene: TRBJ2-2
d_gene: .
abundance: .
v_gene: TRBV7-6

CDR3nt: TGTGCCAGCAGCCAAGATGACGAGATACCCTATGGCTACACCTTC
CDR3aa: CASSQDDEIPYGYTF
j_gene: TRBJ1-2
d_gene: .
abundance: .
v_gene: TRBV4-2

CDR3nt: TGTGCCAGCAGTTTATTTGACAGGGGCGGCTACACCTTC
CDR3aa: CASSLFDRGGYTF
j_gene: TRBJ1-2
d_gene: TRBD1
abundance: .
v_gene: TRBV28

CDR3nt: TGCGCCAGCAGCCGTAGTCAGGCCAGCGAAAAACTGTTTTTT
CDR3aa: CASSRSQASEKLFF
j_gene: TRBJ1-4
d_gene: .
abundance: .
v_gene: TRBV5-1

CDR3nt: TGTGCCATCAGTGACGGGGGCGCTAACTATGGCTACACCTTC
CDR3aa: CAISDGGANYGYTF
j_gene: TRBJ1-2
d_gene: .
abundance: .
v_gene: TRBV10-3

CDR3nt: TGTGCCAGCAGCTTAGAGTCTCGGAAATCTGAAGCTTTCTTT
CDR3aa: CASSLESRKSEAFF
j_gene: TRBJ1-1
d_gene: .
abundance: .
v_gene: TRBV7-9

CDR3nt: TGCGCCAGCAGCCAGCCACTCGATCTCTCTGGAAACACCATATATTTT
CDR3aa: CASSQPLDLSGNTIYF
j_gene: TRBJ1-3
d_gene: .
abundance: .
v_gene: TRBV4-3

CDR3nt: TGCGCCAGCAGTAGTACGGGACAGGGGGGCGAGCAGTACTTC
CDR3aa: CASSSTGQGGEQYF
j_gene: TRBJ2-7
d_gene: TRBD1
abundance: .
v_gene: TRBV5-1

CDR3nt: TGTGCCAGCACCTTATTTCCCTCGGCTAATGAAAAACTGTTTTTT
CDR3aa: CASTLFPSANEKLFF
j_gene: TRBJ1-4
d_gene: .
abundance: .
v_gene: TRBV2

CDR3nt: TGTGCCAGCAGTTTATGGGGCGGGAGGGCCTCCTACGAGCAGTACTTC
CDR3aa: CASSLWGGRASYEQYF
j_gene: TRBJ2-7
d_gene: TRBD2
abundance: .
v_gene: TRBV27

CDR3nt: TGCGCCAGCAGCCAAGACGGGGACAGGCGCAATCAGCCCCAGCATTTT
CDR3aa: CASSQDGDRRNQPQHF
j_gene: TRBJ1-5
d_gene: TRBD1
abundance: .
v_gene: TRBV4-3

CDR3nt: TGCGCCAGCAGCCTCATAAGCCGTCCTTCCTACAATGAGCAGTTCTTC
CDR3aa: CASSLISRPSYNEQFF
j_gene: TRBJ2-1
d_gene: .
abundance: .
v_gene: TRBV5-1

CDR3nt: TGTGCCAGCAGCTCGGGACGGTTAGACAATCAGCCCCAGCATTTT
CDR3aa: CASSSGRLDNQPQHF
j_gene: TRBJ1-5
d_gene: .
abundance: .
v_gene: TRBV9

CDR3nt: TGTGCCAGCAGCTTAGTTCCGCGGGAGGGCTATAATGAGCAGTTCTTC
CDR3aa: CASSLVPREGYNEQFF
j_gene: TRBJ2-1
d_gene: TRBD2
abundance: .
v_gene: TRBV7-8

CDR3nt: TGTGCCAGCAGCCCCATTAACGGTGAAAAACTGTTTTTT
CDR3aa: CASSPINGEKLFF
j_gene: TRBJ1-4
d_gene: .
abundance: .
v_gene: TRBV7-6

CDR3nt: TGTGCCTGGAGTGCCGGGACAGGGGCCTACGAGCAGTACTTC
CDR3aa: CAWSAGTGAYEQYF
j_gene: TRBJ2-7
d_gene: TRBD1
abundance: .
v_gene: TRBV30

CDR3nt: TGTGCCAGCTCACCGTATACGGCTAATGAAAAACTGTTTTTT
CDR3aa: CASSPYTANEKLFF
j_gene: TRBJ1-4
d_gene: .
abundance: .
v_gene: TRBV18

CDR3nt: TGTGCCAGCAGCTTCGGGGGAGAGACCCAGTACTTC
CDR3aa: CASSFGGETQYF
j_gene: TRBJ2-5
d_gene: .
abundance: .
v_gene: TRBV7-2

CDR3nt: TGTGCCAGCAGCCAGCTGGCGGGCGCGGGGGGACTCAATGAGCAGTTCTTC
CDR3aa: CASSQLAGAGGLNEQFF
j_gene: TRBJ2-1
d_gene: TRBD2
abundance: .
v_gene: TRBV14

CDR3nt: TGTGCCAGCAGCTGGACCGGGACAGGGAATGAAAAACTGTTTTTT
CDR3aa: CASSWTGTGNEKLFF
j_gene: TRBJ1-4
d_gene: TRBD1
abundance: .
v_gene: TRBV7-2

CDR3nt: TGTGCCAGCAGCTTAGTAGGGACAGATGCCTACGAGCAGTACTTC
CDR3aa: CASSLVGTDAYEQYF
j_gene: TRBJ2-7
d_gene: TRBD1
abundance: .
v_gene: TRBV7-2

CDR3nt: TGTGCCAGCAGTTTAGGCAGGAACACTGAAGCTTTCTTT
CDR3aa: CASSLGRNTEAFF
j_gene: TRBJ1-1
d_gene: .
abundance: .
v_gene: TRBV27

CDR3nt: TGTGCCTGGGGAGAAGCGGGACGATACAATGAGCAGTTCTTC
CDR3aa: CAWGEAGRYNEQFF
j_gene: TRBJ2-1
d_gene: TRBD2
abundance: .
v_gene: TRBV30

CDR3nt: TGCGCCAGCAGCACCTGGACAGGCGTCACTGAAGCTTTCTTT
CDR3aa: CASSTWTGVTEAFF
j_gene: TRBJ1-1
d_gene: TRBD1
abundance: .
v_gene: TRBV5-1

CDR3nt: TGTGCCAGCAGCCTCGATGGGGGCGGGGACAATGAGCAGTTCTTC
CDR3aa: CASSLDGGGDNEQFF
j_gene: TRBJ2-1
d_gene: .
abundance: .
v_gene: TRBV7-2

CDR3nt: TGTGCCAGCTCACCATCGGACAGAGGGGAGTTCTTC
CDR3aa: CASSPSDRGEFF
j_gene: TRBJ2-1
d_gene: .
abundance: .
v_gene: TRBV18

CDR3nt: TGTGCCACACAAGGCGGGAGCTCCTACAATGAGCAGTTCTTC
CDR3aa: CATQGGSSYNEQFF
j_gene: TRBJ2-1
d_gene: TRBD2
abundance: few
v_gene: TRBV2

CDR3nt: TGTGCCAGCAGCGCCGGGACTAGCGGGAGTTATTCCGAGCAGTACTTC
CDR3aa: CASSAGTSGSYSEQYF
j_gene: TRBJ2-7
d_gene: TRBD2
abundance: once
v_gene: TRBV7-2

CDR3nt: TGTGCCAGCAGTTTAAGGCTAGCGGGAGGTGAGCAGTACTTC
CDR3aa: CASSLRLAGGEQYF
j_gene: TRBJ2-7
d_gene: TRBD2
abundance: .
v_gene: TRBV27

CDR3nt: TGTGCCAGCAGTTCGACAGGGAACTATGGCTACACCTTC
CDR3aa: CASSSTGNYGYTF
j_gene: TRBJ1-2
d_gene: TRBD1
abundance: .
v_gene: TRBV28

CDR3nt: TGTGCCAGCAGCTCTACTAGGGGTCCACTGGTCGGGAGACGGACCGGGGAGCTGTTTTTT
CDR3aa: CASSSTRGPLVGRRTGELFF
j_gene: TRBJ2-2
d_gene: .
abundance: .
v_gene: TRBV7-6

CDR3nt: TGTGCCAGCAGCGGTAGTGGGGATTACGAGCAGTACTTC
CDR3aa: CASSGSGDYEQYF
j_gene: TRBJ2-7
d_gene: .
abundance: .
v_gene: TRBV9